A single sample gave rise to the 2 T cell receptor beta chains below, sequenced in a study of OX40 agonist ivuxolimab in advanced cancers. The table came from immunoSEQ multiplex PCR; TCRdb's copy has only in-frame clones and leaves some out. This table has about 50,000 clones, around nine tenths appearing once. The sample here was CD4+ or CD8+ T cells sorted from blood, taken in a trial of the OX40 agonist ivuxolimab. The receptor set was obtained from an adult with an advanced solid tumor such as melanoma, head and neck, liver or kidney cancer.

V is TRBV18 and J is TRBJ2-6, with TRBD1 matching over 8 bases. The CDR3 runs 16 residues. J gave up 4 bases and V 4 bases, and 6 bases lay outside the gene matches. CDR1 is KGHSH and CDR2 is LQKENI in the germline V gene. CDR3 region: CASSLPGGAGANVLTF. CDR3 DNA sequence: TGTGCCAGCTCACTTCCAGGGGGCGCCGGGGCCAACGTCCTGACTTTC.

The CDR3 protein is CASSKRGRDRRNTEAFF. CDR3 sequence (DNA): TGTGCCAGCAGCAAACGAGGCCGGGACAGGAGGAACACTGAAGCTTTCTTT. The gene calls are TRBV7-2 and TRBJ1-1, with 8 bases fitting TRBD1. There are 17 residues in the CDR3. CDR1 is SGHTA and CDR2 is FQGNSA in the germline V gene. After removal of 5 bases from V and 1 base from J, the junction contained 12 bases not matched to a gene.